The 22 T cell receptor beta chains given below trace back to one sample, sequenced in a study of tumor and adjacent non-tumor tissue in lung cancer. This sample's RNA came from whole unsorted tissue. More than 3 cm separated this lung sample from the edge of the tumor. The library came from three nested PCR rounds adapted from ARM-PCR protocols. Each CDR3 protein gets one entry after TCRdb re-called the multiplex PCR reads with MiXCR. Of about 110,000 distinct CDR3 sequences in the sample, 50% to 70% were seen once. The sample comprised distant non-tumor lung tissue. All receptors derive from a man aged 55 to 70 with non-small cell lung cancer.

This clonotype was detected only a few times. This chain joins TRBV2 and TRBJ1-1; tentatively, D is TRBD1 (5 bases). From germline, CDR1 is SNHLY and CDR2 FYNNEI. Trimming shortened V by 6 bases and J by 11 bases, and 16 bases separated the two germline ends. There are 12 residues in the CDR3. The CDR3: CASRSTGTVAFF. In DNA, the CDR3 is TGTGCCAGCAGATCCACCGGGACCGTGGCTTTCTTT.

Regarding this clonotype: An end of the junction does not agree with germline; a read error may underlie this. This chain uses TRBV29-1 with TRBJ2-1; D uncertain. The CDR3 is made up of 15 amino acids. Germline V gives CDR1 SQVTM, CDR2 ANQGSEA. This CDR3 is CSVESKHSSYNEQFF. DNA for the CDR3: TGCAGCGTTGAAAGTAAACACAGCTCCTACAACGAGCAGTTCTTT.

On this clonotype itself: Possible read error: a much larger clone is one base away. The gene calls are TRBV29-1 and TRBJ2-1; a weak D match, TRBD2 (5 bases). Looked up from germline, CDR1 is SQVTM and CDR2 is ANQGSEA. V lost 7 bases and J lost 12, with 16 bases in between. The CDR3 covers 11 residues. This CDR3 is CSGDYLDVQFF. CDR3 DNA sequence: TGCAGCGGCGACTATTTGGATGTGCAGTTCTTC.

This clonotype was found many times. V gene TRBV4-3 combines with J gene TRBJ2-2; unclear D gene. Trimming removed 1 base at V and 5 bases at J, with 11 bases between. The CDR3 covers 15 residues. CDR1 is LGHNA, CDR2 YSLEER, per germline. The CDR3 sequence: CASSQGLRQTGELFF. CDR3 nucleotide sequence: TGCGCCAGCAGCCAAGGCCTCCGGCAGACCGGGGAGCTGTTTTTT.

About this clonotype itself: A junction end diverges from the germline sequence, so it may reflect a read error. This chain uses TRBV7-9 with TRBJ1-5; TRBD1 is a possible D gene (5 bases). Germline V gene sequence: CDR1 SEHNR, CDR2 FQNEAQ (reference sequence). The CDR3 contains 16 residues. Written as DNA, the CDR3 is TGTGCCAGCAGCTTAGACGGGGCAGGTAGCAATCAGCACCAGCATTTT. This codes for CASSLDGAGSNQHQHF. The full variable domain, its missing parts supplied by reference TRBV7-9 and TRBJ1-5, is DTGVSQNPRHKITKRGQNVTFRCDPISEHNRLYWYRQTLGQGPEFLTYFQNEAQLEKSRLLSDRFSAERPKGSFSTLEIQRTEQGDSAMYLCASSLDGAGSNQHQHFGDGTRLSIL.

About this clonotype itself: At one of its ends the junction is not consistent with the germline gene, which may arise from a read error. This chain joins TRBV4-3 and TRBJ2-3; D is unclear. This CDR3 comprises 12 residues. Looked up from germline, CDR1 is LGHNA and CDR2 is YSLEER. Here the CDR3 reads CASSQMGTDTQF. CDR3 DNA: TGCGCCAGCAGCCAAATGGGCACAGATACGCAATTT.

This clonotype showed up many times. The chain joins TRBV20-1 to TRBJ2-1; 11 bases fit TRBD2. There are 13 residues in the CDR3. Unmatched junction bases numbered 3, after V lost 3 bases and J lost 8 bases. The germline V gene encodes CDR1 DFQATT and CDR2 SNEGSKA (reference sequence). The CDR3 is CSARGSGRDEQFF. The CDR3 nucleotides read TGCAGTGCTAGGGGTAGCGGGAGGGATGAGCAGTTCTTC.

Turning to this clonotype: A much larger clone differs from this one at a single base, so this may be a read error. The V and J genes are TRBV5-5 and TRBJ2-7; tentatively, D is TRBD2 (5 bases). This CDR3 comprises 16 residues. Looked up from germline, CDR1 is SGHKS and CDR2 is YYEKEE (reference sequence). CDR3 nucleotides: TGTGCCAGCAGCTTATCGGTAGGACTCCGGGCCTACGAGCAGCACTTC. This sequence encodes CASSLSVGLRAYEQHF.

Comments on this clonotype: Just one base apart from a much larger clone, this may be a read error. The J gene is TRBJ2-5, the V gene TRBV5-4; TRBD1 aligns across 8 bases. Germline values: CDR1 SGHNT, CDR2 YYREEE (reference sequence). This CDR3 spans 16 amino acids. CDR3 protein: CASSLEGTGWGETRYF. CDR3 DNA: TGTGCCAGCAGCTTGGAAGGGACAGGCTGGGGCGAGACCCGGTACTTC.

A note on this clonotype: This may come from a read error, since a much larger clone is one base off. This chain connects TRBV6-2 or TRBV6-3 to TRBJ2-3; no clear D. CDR3 length: 11 residues. Germline loops: CDR1 MNHEY, CDR2 SVGEGT. The CDR3 here is CASSRTDMQYF. In DNA, the CDR3 is TGTGCCAGCAGTCGCACAGATATGCAGTATTTT.

Comments on this clonotype: It may be a read error: a sequence one base away is much more abundant. This chain uses TRBV20-1 with TRBJ1-2, with TRBD1 identical over 7 bases. Germline-derived CDR1 and CDR2 are DFQATT and SNEGSKA (reference sequence). This CDR3 is 14 amino acids long. The CDR3 sequence is CNARDTGTDYGYTF. The CDR3, as DNA: TGCAATGCTAGAGACACCGGGACAGACTATGGCTACACCTTC.

Many counts were recorded for this clonotype. V is TRBV7-8 and J is TRBJ2-2; no firm D call. The V gene's germline CDR1 is SGHVS and CDR2 FQNEAQ. The CDR3 sequence is 12 residues long. Trimming took off 5 bases at V and 5 bases at J, with 6 bases between the two ends. The CDR3 loop reads CASSPVTGELFF. CDR3 sequence (DNA): TGTGCCAGCAGCCCCGTGACCGGGGAGCTGTTTTTT.

With respect to this clonotype: This may arise from a read error, as a much more abundant clone is one base away. The J gene is TRBJ1-1, the V gene TRBV5-5; D not resolved. The CDR3 is made up of 18 amino acids. In germline, CDR1 is SGHKS, CDR2 YYEKEE (reference sequence). In nucleotides, the CDR3 is TGTGCCAGCAGCTTGTCCAGGACTACGTTTATAATGAACACTAAAGCTTTCTTT. Translation gives CASSLSRTTFIMNTKAFF.

With regard to this clonotype: Mismatch with germline at one junction end may stem from a read error. The chain carries TRBV14 and TRBJ1-1; no firm D call. The CDR3 has 16 amino acids. The V gene's germline CDR1 is SGHDN and CDR2 FVKESK. CDR3 amino acids: CTSESTAGGWSTEAFF. The CDR3 nucleotides are TGTACCAGCGAATCAACAGCCGGCGGGTGGAGCACTGAAGCTTTCTTT.

Details on this clonotype: With a much larger clone just one base away, this may be a read error. This chain connects TRBV10-2 to TRBJ2-4, with D possibly TRBD2 on 5 matching bases. CDR3 length equals 15 residues. The V gene's germline CDR1 is WSHSY and CDR2 SAAADI. With 9 bases removed from V and 7 bases from J, the gap between germline ends came to 22 bases. The DNA for the CDR3 is TGCGCCAGTTCACACCAAAGCATGGACTTTAACATTCAGTACTTC. Translating it yields CASSHQSMDFNIQYF.

Only a few counts were recorded for this clonotype. This may be a read error: a much more frequent sequence differs by one nucleotide. The chain recombines TRBV6-1 with TRBJ1-2; TRBD1 aligns across 9 bases. Germline V gene sequence: CDR1 MNHNS, CDR2 SASEGT. The CDR3 has 15 amino acids. The DNA for the CDR3 is TGTGTCAGCAGTGATACAGGGGGCCGGAACTATGGCTACACCTTC. As protein: CVSSDTGGRNYGYTF.

Note on this clonotype: A much larger clone lies a single base off, so this may be a read error. In nucleotides, the CDR3 is TGTACCAGCAGTGGGACAGGGGGCTCCAATCAGCCCCAGCATTTT. It specifies CTSSGTGGSNQPQHF. The rearrangement uses TRBV12-3 or TRBV12-4 and TRBJ1-5, with 12 bases lining up with TRBD1. This CDR3 has 15 residues.

The J gene is TRBJ2-5, the V gene TRBV5-1; D possibly corresponds to TRBD1 (5 bases). The V and J ends lost 1 base and 5 bases respectively, with 9 bases between them. Looked up from germline, CDR1 is SGHRS and CDR2 is YFSETQ. The CDR3 is 13 residues long. Written as DNA, the CDR3 is TGCGCCAGCAGCTTGAGGGGTGGCGAGACCCAGTACTTC. Its translation is CASSLRGGETQYF.

V and J are TRBV7-9 and TRBJ2-7; D is possibly TRBD1 (6 bases). Trimming cost V 7 bases and J 3 bases, with 22 bases left between them. This CDR3 has 16 residues. Germline lookup yields CDR1 SEHNR and CDR2 FQNEAQ (reference sequence). The CDR3 loop is CASNRELGTHNYEQYF. The CDR3 DNA follows: TGTGCCAGCAACCGTGAGTTGGGGACACATAACTACGAGCAGTACTTC.

This clonotype was seen more than once but under ten times. This sequence joins TRBV25-1 and TRBJ2-7; possible D gene TRBD2, 6 bases. Deletions cut 2 bases from V and 4 bases from J, with 12 bases between. There are 14 residues in the CDR3. Germline CDR1 is MGHDK and CDR2 is SYGVNS. In DNA form, the CDR3 reads TGTGCCAGCAGTGAACCGGGGGAGGTATACGAGCAGTACTTC. It yields the protein CASSEPGEVYEQYF.

The chain combines TRBV4-1 with TRBJ2-3; D is unclear. The V gene lost 1 base and the J gene lost 6 bases, with 11 bases spanning the gap. CDR3 length equals 14 residues. In germline, CDR1 is MGHRA, CDR2 YSYEKL. CDR3 bases: TGCGCCAGCAGCCAAGTATTAGTCTGGGATACGCAGTATTTT. Encoded protein: CASSQVLVWDTQYF.

As concerns this clonotype: At one of its ends the junction is not consistent with the germline gene, which may arise from a read error. The chain recombines TRBV28 with TRBJ2-1; TRBD2 matches at 7 bases. The CDR3 runs 14 residues. Germline V lookup: CDR1 MDHEN, CDR2 SYDVKM. This CDR3 is CASEASGTYNEQLF. The CDR3 nucleotides are TGTGCCAGCGAGGCTAGCGGAACCTACAATGAGCAGTTATTC.